These T cell receptor beta chains were read from a single sample in a study of blood T cell repertoires in COVID-19. Sequencing was performed with immunoSEQ multiplex PCR; in TCRdb, only in-frame clones are kept and a portion is missing. The data hold around 250,000 clones, with about 88% observed a single time. The sequenced sample consisted of peripheral blood. These receptors were taken from a man in his late teens or twenties with active or convalescent COVID-19. CDR3s include the opening cysteine and the closing phenylalanine or tryptophan. Fields, in order: CDR3 DNA, CDR3 protein, J gene, V gene, clone size, D gene. D genes are given only for firm matches. The size entry is marked missing in some rows and otherwise reads once, few, many or a size class.

DNA: TGCGCCAGCAGTCAAATCGGCCGGACAGCTGACGAGCAGTACTTC; CDR3: CASSQIGRTADEQYF; J: TRBJ2-7; V: TRBV4-1; size: .; D: .
DNA: TGTGCCAGCAGCCCCTTAGCGGGAGAAAGGGTCGGGGAGCTGTTTTTT; CDR3: CASSPLAGERVGELFF; J: TRBJ2-2; V: TRBV4-2; size: .; D: TRBD2
DNA: TGCAGCGTACCAGCGGGAGGCCAAGAGACCCAGTACTTC; CDR3: CSVPAGGQETQYF; J: TRBJ2-5; V: TRBV29-1; size: .; D: TRBD2
DNA: TGTGCCAGCAGTTACTCCGGCAGGTCCAACGAGCAGTACTTC; CDR3: CASSYSGRSNEQYF; J: TRBJ2-7; V: TRBV6-5; size: .; D: .
DNA: TGTGCCAGCAGCTTAAGCCGGAGCTCTGGAAACACCATATATTTT; CDR3: CASSLSRSSGNTIYF; J: TRBJ1-3; V: TRBV11-2; size: many; D: .
DNA: TGTGCCAGTAGCGATACAGGCCGTTATCTACATAATTCACCCCTCCACTTT; CDR3: CASSDTGRYLHNSPLHF; J: TRBJ1-6; V: TRBV19; size: few; D: .
DNA: TGCGCCAGCAGTCTCCGGGGGGACGGAAACACCATATATTTT; CDR3: CASSLRGDGNTIYF; J: TRBJ1-3; V: TRBV5-1; size: .; D: .
DNA: TGCGCCAGCAGCTTGTTTGGGGACTCCTATGGCTACACCTTC; CDR3: CASSLFGDSYGYTF; J: TRBJ1-2; V: TRBV5-1; size: few; D: .
DNA: TGTGCCACGACCCGGGTCAACGCCATGAACACTGAAGCTTTCTTT; CDR3: CATTRVNAMNTEAFF; J: TRBJ1-1; V: TRBV24-1; size: .; D: .
DNA: TGTGCCAGTAGTGGGCAGGGGGCTGCAAACATTCAGTACTTC; CDR3: CASSGQGAANIQYF; J: TRBJ2-4; V: TRBV19; size: .; D: TRBD1
DNA: TGCGCCAGCAGCCCTGGGACTGCCACTGAAGCTTTCTTT; CDR3: CASSPGTATEAFF; J: TRBJ1-1; V: TRBV5-1; size: .; D: .
DNA: TGTGCCAGCACAGAACTACAGGGTCACACCATATATTTT; CDR3: CASTELQGHTIYF; J: TRBJ1-3; V: TRBV6-5; size: .; D: .